These 2 T cell receptor beta chains share one sample of origin, sequenced in a study of cytomegalovirus exposure and HLA in healthy donors. Using immunoSEQ multiplex PCR, the repertoire was profiled, and TCRdb retains in-frame clones only, with some absent. Of roughly 100,000 clones in the sample, about 86% were seen once. The sequencing sample was made of PBMCs. These receptors all stem from a young woman in good health and CMV-seropositive.

This chain links TRBV5-6 with TRBJ2-1; 7 nucleotides line up with TRBD1. CDR1 and CDR2 (germline): SGHDT, YYEEEE. V dropped 4 bases and J dropped 3; count of bases not matched to a gene: 4. The length of the CDR3 is 14 residues. CDR3 nucleotides: TGTGCCAGCAGCCTTACAGGGGACTACAATGAGCAGTTCTTC. It codes for CASSLTGDYNEQFF.

V and J are TRBV19 and TRBJ1-6; tentatively, D is TRBD1 (6 bases). The CDR3 length is 15 residues. Trimming stripped 5 bases from V and 10 bases from J, with 18 bases between. CDR1 is LNHDA and CDR2 is SQIVND in the germline V gene (reference sequence). CDR3 protein: CASSAGEGVESPLHF. DNA of the CDR3: TGTGCCAGTAGTGCCGGTGAGGGGGTAGAGTCACCCCTCCACTTT.